This T cell receptor beta chain was profiled in a study of blood T cell repertoires in COVID-19 (dated by TCRdb to about 2020). In the study overall: Samples covering the acute and convalescent phases of COVID-19 were provided by collaborators in the United States, Italy and Spain. The prospective study material was composed of cDNA or gDNA derived from T cells, B-cell-depleted T cells, or PBMCs. Subjects who had been exposed to COVID-19, were actively infected with it, or had recovered from it provided the deeply sampled blood TCRbeta repertoires that made up the dataset. A freely available public database, intended as a resource for researchers studying the immune response to SARS-CoV-2, is where the repertoires were released. The samples were drawn from two sources: the first 160 participants of the ongoing ImmuneRACE study, and approximately 1,300 subjects contributed by 6 global collaborators. The sample metadata nearly always contained a de-identified subject ID, COVID-19 status, age in years and sex. Where available, HLA class I and class II types were obtained from metadata supplied by the sample provider rather than from assay-based typing.

The paper as a whole reports these results and caveats: The quantity of clinical and demographic metadata differed by source and by participant and was supplied without curation.

The immunoSEQ Assay, a bias-controlled multiplex PCR, was used to amplify TCRbeta CDR3 regions from genomic DNA. The source study handled its data this way. Nucleated cell counts per sample were estimated from amplification of reference gene primers within the assay. To quantify the absolute abundance of each unique TCRbeta CDR3 rearrangement, sequence reads were collapsed and filtered. For each sample, productive Simpson clonality was calculated as the square root of Simpson's diversity index across productive rearrangements. TCRdb stores this immuneACCESS table with in-frame sequences only. Part of the clones is absent; in the studies checked, under half of the shortfall reflects unresolved V genes, and no reason is known for the rest. V, J and clone size were drawn from that table, and D and trimming were deduced from the DNA. This sample holds 65,000 to 90,000 clones; roughly 88% were observed only once. The biggest ten clones account for 6% to 7.5% of the sample.

The V and J ends are trimmed by 2 bases and 0 bases, leaving 7 bases between them. Taken from cysteine to phenylalanine, the CDR3 has 14 residues. The retained sequence is limited to the CDR3, 42 bases, with the frame set at the first base. CDR1 and CDR2 were assigned from the germline V gene (reference sequence) as MNHEY and SMNVEV. The collaborating institutions used their own protocols to collect whole blood in K2EDTA tubes. For TCRbeta analysis, collaborators shipped samples as frozen whole blood, isolated PBMCs, or DNA extracted from either of those sample types. Concerning this clone: Its antigen remains unidentified. The input lacks base qualities; no much larger clone sits a single base away.

Sequenced: peripheral blood. The receptor comes from a woman over 75 with acute or convalescent COVID-19. This chain is built from TRBV27 and TRBJ1-1; there is no confident call for the D gene. CDR3 reads: CASSLQFMNTEAFF. The sequenced DNA is TGTGCCAGCAGTTTACAGTTCATGAACACTGAAGCTTTCTTT.